These 30 T cell receptor beta chains share one sample of origin, sequenced in a study of T cell responses to AZD1222 COVID-19 vaccine (dated by TCRdb to the early 2020s). Explained via the paper, the time point label denotes: baseline before first vaccination. Library preparation employed the immunoSEQ multiplex PCR assay. TCRdb limited this immuneACCESS table to in-frame rearrangements with V and J called. A share of clones is missing; checked studies link under half to unresolved V genes, and the rest is unexplained. In this sample the table shows about 120,000 clones, around nine tenths of which occur a single time. The ten largest clonotypes hold about 1.2% of the sample. The specimen was peripheral blood, collected on day 0 of AZD1222 vaccination. These receptors came from an adult in good health.

The chain uses TRBV27 and TRBJ1-2; 7 nucleotides agree with TRBD1. The V gene's germline CDR1 is MNHEY and CDR2 SMNVEV (reference sequence). The CDR3 extends over 15 amino acids. The trim removed 2 bases at V and 0 bases at J, leaving 3 bases unmatched. The CDR3 protein is CASSLRGGANYGYTF. The CDR3 DNA is TGTGCCAGCAGTTTAAGAGGGGGCGCTAACTATGGCTACACCTTC.

This chain links TRBV4-1 with TRBJ1-6, with D unclear. CDR3 length equals 14 residues. Germline lookup yields CDR1 MGHRA and CDR2 YSYEKL. V was pared by 1 base and J by 8 bases, with 9 bases between. Here the CDR3 DNA reads TGCGCCAGCAGCCAAGCCGAGGGCGATTCACCCCTCCACTTT. This encodes CASSQAEGDSPLHF.

The CDR3 is CASSVAGGFYEQFF. In DNA form, the CDR3 reads TGTGCCAGCAGCGTAGCGGGGGGATTTTATGAGCAGTTCTTC. The chain carries TRBV27 and TRBJ2-1, with 10 nucleotides matching TRBD2. The V gene's germline CDR1 is MNHEY and CDR2 SMNVEV (reference sequence). This CDR3 spans 14 amino acids. J gave up 8 bases and V 6 bases, and 7 bases lay outside the gene matches.

In its sample, this clone was seen once. The chain carries TRBV10-2 and TRBJ1-1; D not certain. Deletions cut 6 bases from V and 2 bases from J, with 13 bases between. This CDR3 is built from 14 residues. Germline-derived CDR1 and CDR2 are WSHSY and SAAADI. The CDR3 sequence: CASSPMGRNTEAFF. CDR3 DNA sequence: TGCGCCAGCAGCCCAATGGGCAGAAACACTGAAGCTTTCTTT.

This chain joins TRBV10-3 and TRBJ2-5; no definite D call. Germline V gene lookup returns CDR1 ENHRY and CDR2 SYGVKD. The V end lost 8 bases, the J end lost 4 bases, and 14 bases lay between the germline ends. This CDR3 contains 13 residues. The CDR3 DNA reads as TGTGCCATCGGGCTTGAGGCTGGAGAGACCCAGTACTTC. Amino acid sequence: CAIGLEAGETQYF.

The chain is built from TRBV5-5 and TRBJ2-3, with 7 bases lining up with TRBD2. The length of the CDR3 is 17 residues. The germline V gene encodes CDR1 SGHKS and CDR2 YYEKEE (reference sequence). Trimming at V came to 0 bases and at J to 1 base, leaving 8 bases not matched to a gene. The CDR3, as DNA: TGTGCCAGCAGCTTGGTATCATGGGCGGGGGGCACAGATACGCAGTATTTT. Translated, it gives CASSLVSWAGGTDTQYF.

Only one count was recorded for this clone. The CDR3 sequence: CASSSSPPGTGPSYNEQFF. CDR3 sequence (DNA): TGTGCCAGCAGCTCTAGTCCCCCCGGGACAGGGCCTTCCTACAATGAGCAGTTCTTC. The V gene is TRBV7-6, the J gene TRBJ2-1; 9 bases fit TRBD1. Germline CDR1 reads SGHVS; CDR2 reads FNYEAQ. The J segment lost 1 base and the V segment lost 4 bases, leaving 14 bases of the junction unmatched. The CDR3 covers 19 residues.

The chain carries TRBV15 and TRBJ1-2, with a weak D call TRBD1 (5 bases). The V end was cut by 0 bases, the J end by 6 bases, with 17 bases between. Germline CDR1 reads LNHNV; CDR2 reads YYDKDF (reference sequence). The length of the CDR3 is 16 residues. The CDR3 spells CATSRDRQPVVNGYTF. The CDR3, as DNA: TGTGCCACCAGCAGAGATAGACAGCCCGTCGTCAATGGCTACACCTTC.

The rearrangement uses TRBV11-2 and TRBJ2-1, with D perhaps TRBD2 (7 bases). V lost 2 bases and J lost 6, with 14 bases in between. In germline, CDR1 is SGHAT, CDR2 FQNNGV. There are 15 residues in the CDR3. DNA for the CDR3: TGTGCCAGCAGCTTACGAGGGGGGGCTGGCAATGAGCAGTTCTTC. Its translation: CASSLRGGAGNEQFF.

V is TRBV20-1 and J is TRBJ2-4; TRBD1 is a possible D gene (5 bases). Germline V CDR1 and CDR2: DFQATT, SNEGSKA (reference sequence). V was trimmed by 5 bases and J by 6 bases, leaving 8 bases between them. The CDR3 spans 11 residues. CDR3 region: CSAYDRNIQYF. DNA of the CDR3: TGCAGTGCTTATGACAGAAACATTCAGTACTTC.

The CDR3 coding sequence is TGTGCCAGCAGCGGTATGGGGGCTGAAGCTTTCTTT. It specifies CASSGMGAEAFF. The chain couples TRBV9 to TRBJ1-1; D is possibly TRBD1 (5 bases). The germline V gene encodes CDR1 SGDLS and CDR2 YYNGEE. Deletions cut 3 bases from V and 6 bases from J, with 9 bases between. There are 12 residues in the CDR3.

The chain employs TRBV7-9 and TRBJ1-1; the D gene is possibly TRBD1 (5 bases). The CDR3 spans 15 residues. V was trimmed by 0 bases and J by 4 bases, leaving 12 bases between them. Germline V CDR1 and CDR2: SEHNR, FQNEAQ (reference sequence). CDR3 sequence reads: CASSLAQGRGTEAFF. The DNA of the CDR3 is TGTGCCAGCAGCTTAGCGCAGGGAAGGGGCACTGAAGCTTTCTTT. Using reference TRBV7-9 and TRBJ1-1 for the parts outside the CDR3, the full variable domain is DTGVSQNPRHKITKRGQNVTFRCDPISEHNRLYWYRQTLGQGPEFLTYFQNEAQLEKSRLLSDRFSAERPKGSFSTLEIQRTEQGDSAMYLCASSLAQGRGTEAFFGQGTRLTVV.

The chain has TRBV3-1 (or the pseudogene TRBV3-2) and TRBJ2-1; D gene uncertain. Looked up from germline, CDR1 is LGHDT and CDR2 is YNNKEL (reference sequence). The CDR3 consists of 11 residues. Deletions cut 4 bases from V and 7 bases from J, with 5 bases between. The chain's CDR3 is CASSRLNEQFF. CDR3 bases: TGTGCCAGCAGCCGCCTGAATGAGCAGTTCTTC.

The V gene is TRBV6-2 or TRBV6-3, the J gene TRBJ2-4; possible D gene TRBD1, 5 bases. Germline lookup yields CDR1 MNHEY and CDR2 SVGEGT. This CDR3 is built from 16 residues. Trimming pared 5 bases from V and 8 bases from J, leaving 22 bases between. Here the CDR3 DNA reads TGTGCCAGCAGTACACGACAGAGGACGAACTTGGACATTCAGTACTTC. Translation: CASSTRQRTNLDIQYF.

The chain combines TRBV19 with TRBJ1-1; maybe TRBD1 (5 bases). The germline V and J ends were trimmed by 2 bases and 6 bases, with 10 bases remaining between them. Germline CDR1 LNHDA, CDR2 SQIVND (reference sequence). The CDR3 has 13 amino acids. The CDR3 region is CASSITGAPEAFF. The CDR3, as DNA: TGTGCCAGTAGTATAACCGGGGCCCCTGAAGCTTTCTTT.

The genes are TRBV4-3 and TRBJ2-2, with D possibly called TRBD1 or TRBD2 (6 bases each). This CDR3 spans 19 amino acids. The ends were cut back, 1 base at V and 3 bases at J, with 21 bases in the middle. Per germline, CDR1 LGHNA and CDR2 YSLEER. CDR3 sequence (DNA): TGCGCCAGCAGCCAAGGGTTGGCTAAGGGGGACTGGGACACCGGGGAGCTGTTTTTT. Residues: CASSQGLAKGDWDTGELFF.

This chain uses TRBV30 with TRBJ1-6; D not certain. Germline V lookup: CDR1 GTSNPN, CDR2 SVGIG (reference sequence). The CDR3 is made up of 14 amino acids. Trimming stripped 2 bases from V and 6 bases from J, with 11 bases between. The CDR3 sequence: CAWSWGKGNSPLHF. The CDR3 DNA is TGTGCCTGGAGTTGGGGAAAAGGTAATTCACCCCTCCACTTT.

The CDR3: CASSQHYNRGHQNGYTF. The DNA of the CDR3 is TGTGCCAGCAGCCAACATTACAACAGGGGGCATCAGAATGGCTACACCTTC. The chain joins TRBV7-2 to TRBJ1-2, with TRBD1 matching over 9 bases. The germline gives CDR1 SGHTA, CDR2 FQGNSA. This CDR3 comprises 17 residues. Trimming removed 5 bases from V and 6 bases from J; junction bases left unmatched: 16.

The CDR3 sequence: CASRRERGSEQYF. The CDR3 bases are TGTGCCAGCAGGAGGGAGCGGGGCTCCGAGCAGTACTTC. The chain joins TRBV2 to TRBJ2-7; TRBD2 agrees at 7 bases. J gave up 6 bases and V 6 bases, and 8 bases lay outside the gene matches. The V gene's germline CDR1 is SNHLY and CDR2 FYNNEI. The length of the CDR3 is 13 residues.

The genes are TRBV11-2 and TRBJ1-6; D gene uncertain. Germline CDR1 SGHAT, CDR2 FQNNGV. V was cut by 2 bases and J by 11 bases, with 10 bases left in between. The CDR3 runs 13 residues. Written as DNA, the CDR3 is TGTGCCAGCAGCTTAACGGAGGAGACACCCCTCCACTTT. It specifies CASSLTEETPLHF.

This chain connects TRBV9 to TRBJ2-1; a possible D gene is TRBD2 (6 bases). V was trimmed by 3 bases and J by 8 bases, leaving 12 bases between them. CDR1 SGDLS and CDR2 YYNGEE come from the germline V gene. The CDR3 runs 13 residues. CDR3 sequence (DNA): TGTGCCAGCAGCGCACTAGCTTACGATGAGCAGTTCTTC. Translating gives CASSALAYDEQFF.

This clone occurred once. V usage is TRBV29-1 and J usage is TRBJ2-4, with a possible D match to TRBD1 (6 bases). Germline CDR1 reads SQVTM; CDR2 reads ANQGSEA. There are 13 residues in the CDR3. Trimming took 4 bases from V and 1 from J, leaving 8 bases between them. This CDR3 is CSVAGVAKNIQYF. The CDR3 nucleotides read TGCAGCGTTGCAGGGGTCGCCAAAAACATTCAGTACTTC.

The rearrangement uses TRBV7-9 and TRBJ2-2; D may match TRBD1 or TRBD2 (5 bases each). Trimming removed 5 bases at V and 3 bases at J, with 22 bases between. The germline V gene encodes CDR1 SEHNR and CDR2 FQNEAQ (reference sequence). The CDR3 sequence is 18 residues long. The CDR3: CASSPPGVGLGDTGELFF. For the CDR3, the DNA is TGTGCCAGCAGCCCCCCCGGGGTTGGTTTGGGGGACACCGGGGAGCTGTTTTTT.

This clone was detected a few times. The chain carries TRBV6-5 and TRBJ1-2; D is uncertain. Germline lookup yields CDR1 MNHEY and CDR2 SVGAGI. Trimming took off 0 bases at V and 5 bases at J, with 10 bases between the two ends. This CDR3 contains 14 residues. CDR3 protein: CASSYSRPSYGYTF. CDR3 nucleotides: TGTGCCAGCAGTTACTCAAGACCGAGTTATGGCTACACCTTC.

The chain carries TRBV29-1 and TRBJ2-7; no clear D. Germline CDR1 and CDR2: SQVTM and ANQGSEA. V was trimmed by 7 bases and J by 0 bases, leaving 13 bases between them. This CDR3 spans 13 amino acids. The CDR3 sequence: CSARGGSSYEQYF. The DNA of the CDR3 is TGCAGCGCCCGAGGTGGCAGCTCCTACGAGCAGTACTTC.

The chain employs TRBV29-1 and TRBJ1-1; a weak D match, TRBD1 (6 bases). CDR3 size: 13 residues. V shed 1 base and J shed 7 bases, with 13 bases lying between them. Germline assignment: CDR1 SQVTM and CDR2 ANQGSEA. CDR3 sequence: CSVEVHRDDEAFF. Written as DNA, the CDR3 is TGCAGCGTTGAAGTACACAGGGATGATGAAGCTTTCTTT.

V usage is TRBV3-1 (or the pseudogene TRBV3-2) and J usage is TRBJ1-4, with TRBD1 as a possible D gene (5 bases). V was pared by 0 bases and J by 0 bases, with 8 bases between. The germline gives CDR1 LGHDT, CDR2 YNNKEL (reference sequence). CDR3 length equals 16 residues. The CDR3 sequence is CASSQEGETTNEKLFF. The CDR3 DNA reads as TGTGCCAGCAGCCAAGAGGGGGAAACAACTAATGAAAAACTGTTTTTT.

This sequence joins TRBV7-6 and TRBJ2-2; 8 bases agree with TRBD2. The germline gives CDR1 SGHVS, CDR2 FNYEAQ. This CDR3 spans 16 amino acids. V lost 1 base and J lost 3; bases outside the gene matches: 4. CDR3 DNA sequence: TGTGCCAGCAGCTTAGAACGGGGGGGCTACACCGGGGAGCTGTTTTTT. It is translated as CASSLERGGYTGELFF.

A single count supports this clone. The chain employs TRBV7-9 and TRBJ2-1, with TRBD1 matching 8 bases. The CDR3 is made up of 16 amino acids. Germline V gene lookup returns CDR1 SEHNR and CDR2 FQNEAQ (reference sequence). The junction had 8 bases not matched to a gene; V was cut back by 4 bases and J by 3 bases. Here the CDR3 DNA reads TGTGCCAGCAGCTCGTCCGGGACAGGAAACTACAATGAGCAGTTCTTC. Translation gives CASSSSGTGNYNEQFF.

This clone was recorded a few times. The chain is built from TRBV5-6 and TRBJ1-4; 7 bases fit TRBD1. Trimming at V came to 1 base and at J to 7 bases, leaving 7 bases not matched to a gene. The CDR3 covers 15 residues. The germline CDR1 and CDR2 sequences are SGHDT and YYEEEE. The CDR3, as DNA: TGTGCCAGCAGCTTGTCTCGACAGGGCGGTGAAAAACTGTTTTTT. This translates into CASSLSRQGGEKLFF.